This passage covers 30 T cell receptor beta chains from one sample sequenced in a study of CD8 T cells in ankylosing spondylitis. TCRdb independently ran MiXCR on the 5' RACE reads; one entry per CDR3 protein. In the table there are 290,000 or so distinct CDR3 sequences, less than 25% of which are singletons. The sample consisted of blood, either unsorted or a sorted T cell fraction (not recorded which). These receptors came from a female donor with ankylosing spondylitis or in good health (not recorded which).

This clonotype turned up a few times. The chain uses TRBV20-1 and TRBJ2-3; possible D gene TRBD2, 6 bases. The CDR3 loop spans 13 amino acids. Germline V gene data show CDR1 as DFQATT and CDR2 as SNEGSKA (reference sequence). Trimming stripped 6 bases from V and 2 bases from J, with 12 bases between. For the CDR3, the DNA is TGCAGTGCGCGGGGCCCCAACACAGATACGCAGTATTTT. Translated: CSARGPNTDTQYF.

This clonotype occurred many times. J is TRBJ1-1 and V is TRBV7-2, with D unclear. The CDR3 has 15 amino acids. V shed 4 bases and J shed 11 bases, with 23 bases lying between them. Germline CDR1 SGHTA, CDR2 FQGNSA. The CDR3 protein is CASSSPSDGWFGAFF. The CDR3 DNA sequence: TGTGCCAGCAGCTCCCCCAGTGATGGGTGGTTTGGGGCTTTCTTT.

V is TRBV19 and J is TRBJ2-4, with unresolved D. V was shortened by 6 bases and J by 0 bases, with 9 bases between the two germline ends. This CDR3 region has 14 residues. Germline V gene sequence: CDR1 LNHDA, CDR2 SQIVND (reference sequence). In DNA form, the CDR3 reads TGTGCCAGTAGCTCCGGTTTAGCCAAAAACATTCAGTACTTC. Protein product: CASSSGLAKNIQYF.

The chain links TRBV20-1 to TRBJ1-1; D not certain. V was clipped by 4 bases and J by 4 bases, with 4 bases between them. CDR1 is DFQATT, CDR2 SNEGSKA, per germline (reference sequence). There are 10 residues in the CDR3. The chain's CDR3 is CSAKSTEAFF. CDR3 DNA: TGCAGTGCTAAGAGCACTGAAGCTTTCTTT.

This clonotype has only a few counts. The CDR3 sequence: CASSPGAAEAFF. The CDR3 DNA follows: TGTGCCAGCAGTCCCGGGGCTGCTGAAGCTTTCTTT. The chain employs TRBV12-3 or TRBV12-4 and TRBJ1-1; weak D call: TRBD1 (5 bases). The germline V and J ends were trimmed by 5 bases and 6 bases, with 10 bases remaining between them. The CDR3 covers 12 residues.

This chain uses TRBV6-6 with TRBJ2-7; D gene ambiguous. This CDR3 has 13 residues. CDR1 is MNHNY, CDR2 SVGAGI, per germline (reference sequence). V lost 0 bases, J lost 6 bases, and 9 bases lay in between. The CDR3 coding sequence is TGTGCCAGCAGTTACTCAGCAGAGATCGAGCAGTACTTC. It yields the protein CASSYSAEIEQYF.

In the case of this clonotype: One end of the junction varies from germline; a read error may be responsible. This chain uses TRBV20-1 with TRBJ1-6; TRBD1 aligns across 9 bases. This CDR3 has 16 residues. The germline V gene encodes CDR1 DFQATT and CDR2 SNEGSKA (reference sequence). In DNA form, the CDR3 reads TGCTGTGCTAGAGATCGACAGGGGGGAGACAATTCACCCCTCCACTTT. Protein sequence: CCARDRQGGDNSPLHF.

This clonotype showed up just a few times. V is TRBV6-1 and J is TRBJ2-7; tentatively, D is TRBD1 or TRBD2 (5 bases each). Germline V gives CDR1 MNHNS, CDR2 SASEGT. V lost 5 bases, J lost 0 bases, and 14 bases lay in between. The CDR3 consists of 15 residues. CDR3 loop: CASSTRGAGSYEQYF. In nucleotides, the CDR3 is TGTGCCAGCAGTACCCGGGGCGCCGGCTCCTACGAGCAGTACTTC.

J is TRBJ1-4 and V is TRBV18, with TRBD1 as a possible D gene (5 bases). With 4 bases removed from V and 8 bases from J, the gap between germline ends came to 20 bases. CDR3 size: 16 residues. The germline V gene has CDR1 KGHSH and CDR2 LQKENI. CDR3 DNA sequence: TGTGCCAGCTCACGCTCCCAGGGCAGATACGACGAAAAACTGTTTTTT. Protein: CASSRSQGRYDEKLFF.

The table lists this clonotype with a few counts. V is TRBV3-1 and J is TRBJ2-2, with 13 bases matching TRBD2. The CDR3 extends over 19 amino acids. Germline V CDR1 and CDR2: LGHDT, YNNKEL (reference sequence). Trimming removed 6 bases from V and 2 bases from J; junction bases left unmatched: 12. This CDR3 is CASRSAGTSGIPNTGELFF. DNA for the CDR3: TGTGCCAGCAGATCAGCCGGGACTAGCGGGATTCCTAACACCGGGGAGCTGTTTTTT. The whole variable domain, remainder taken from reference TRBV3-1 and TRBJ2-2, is DTAVSQTPKYLVTQMGNDKSIKCEQNLGHDTMYWYKQDSKKFLKIMFSYNNKELIINETVPNRFSPKSPDKAHLNLHINSLELGDSAVYFCASRSAGTSGIPNTGELFFGEGSRLTVL.

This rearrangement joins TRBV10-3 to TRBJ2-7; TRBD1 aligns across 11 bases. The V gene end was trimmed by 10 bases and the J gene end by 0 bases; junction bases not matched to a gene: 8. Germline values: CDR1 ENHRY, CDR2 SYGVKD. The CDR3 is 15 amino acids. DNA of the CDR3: TGTGCCACCGGGACAGGGGGGTCTAGCTCCTACGAGCAGTACTTC. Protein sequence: CATGTGGSSSYEQYF.

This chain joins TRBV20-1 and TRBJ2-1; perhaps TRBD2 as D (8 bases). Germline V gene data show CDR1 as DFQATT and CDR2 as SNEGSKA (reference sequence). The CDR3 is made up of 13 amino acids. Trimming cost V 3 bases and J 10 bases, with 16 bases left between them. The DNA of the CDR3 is TGCAGTGCTAGTAACGGGAGGGGGCCGGAGCAGTTCTTC. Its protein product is CSASNGRGPEQFF.

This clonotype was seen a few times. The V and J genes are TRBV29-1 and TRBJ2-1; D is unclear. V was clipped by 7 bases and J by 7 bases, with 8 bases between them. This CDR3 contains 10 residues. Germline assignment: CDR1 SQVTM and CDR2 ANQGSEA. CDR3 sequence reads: CSAFENEQFF. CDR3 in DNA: TGCAGCGCCTTTGAAAATGAGCAGTTCTTC.

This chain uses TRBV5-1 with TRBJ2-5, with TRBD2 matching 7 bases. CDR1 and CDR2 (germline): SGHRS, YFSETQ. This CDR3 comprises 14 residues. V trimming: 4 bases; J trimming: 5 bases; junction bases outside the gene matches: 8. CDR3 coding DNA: TGCGCCAGCAGCCCAACTAGCGCAGGCGAGACCCAGTACTTC. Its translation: CASSPTSAGETQYF.

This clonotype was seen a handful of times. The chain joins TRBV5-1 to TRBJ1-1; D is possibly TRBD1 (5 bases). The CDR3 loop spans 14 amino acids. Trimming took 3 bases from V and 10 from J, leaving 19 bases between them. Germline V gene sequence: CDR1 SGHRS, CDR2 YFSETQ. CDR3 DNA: TGCGCCAGCAGCTGGGGGGAAATGAAGTCGGGAGCTTTCTTT. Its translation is CASSWGEMKSGAFF.

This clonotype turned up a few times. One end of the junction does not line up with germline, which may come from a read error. DNA for the CDR3: TGTGCCACCAGTGATTTTGGGGAAGCAGATACGCTGTATTTT. Protein sequence: CATSDFGEADTLYF. J is TRBJ2-3 and V is TRBV24-1; D remains unclear. The length of the CDR3 is 14 residues. Germline V lookup: CDR1 KGHDR, CDR2 SFDVKD.

The chain's CDR3 is CASSEQGIYGYTF. The CDR3 bases are TGTGCCAGCAGTGAACAGGGAATCTATGGCTACACCTTC. The genes are TRBV6-1 and TRBJ1-2, with D perhaps matching TRBD1 (5 bases). This CDR3 is 13 amino acids long. The germline V gene has CDR1 MNHNS and CDR2 SASEGT. Trimming stripped 2 bases from V and 4 bases from J, with 8 bases between.

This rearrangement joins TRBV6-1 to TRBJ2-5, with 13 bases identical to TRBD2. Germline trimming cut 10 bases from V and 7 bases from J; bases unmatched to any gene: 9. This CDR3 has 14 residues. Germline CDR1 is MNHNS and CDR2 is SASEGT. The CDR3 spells CATRTSGSKGTQYF. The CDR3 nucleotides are TGTGCCACCAGGACTAGCGGGAGTAAGGGGACCCAGTACTTC.

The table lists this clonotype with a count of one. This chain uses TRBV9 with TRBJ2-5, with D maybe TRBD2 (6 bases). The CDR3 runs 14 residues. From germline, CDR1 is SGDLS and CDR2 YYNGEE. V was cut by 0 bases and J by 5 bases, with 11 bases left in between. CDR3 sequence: CASSVAPSGETQYF. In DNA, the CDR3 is TGTGCCAGCAGCGTAGCCCCAAGCGGGGAGACCCAGTACTTC.

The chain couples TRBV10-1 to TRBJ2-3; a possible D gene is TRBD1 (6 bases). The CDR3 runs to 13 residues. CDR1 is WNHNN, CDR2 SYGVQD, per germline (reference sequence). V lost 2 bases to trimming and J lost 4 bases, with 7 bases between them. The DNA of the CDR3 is TGCGCCAGCAGTGAGCAGGGGTCAGATACGCAGTATTTT. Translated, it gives CASSEQGSDTQYF.

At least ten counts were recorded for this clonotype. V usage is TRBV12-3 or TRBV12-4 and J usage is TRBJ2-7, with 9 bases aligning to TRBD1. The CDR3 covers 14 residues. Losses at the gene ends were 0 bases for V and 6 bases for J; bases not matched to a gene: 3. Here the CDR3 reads CASSLAGTGSEQYF. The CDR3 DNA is TGTGCCAGCAGTTTAGCCGGGACAGGGAGCGAGCAGTACTTC.

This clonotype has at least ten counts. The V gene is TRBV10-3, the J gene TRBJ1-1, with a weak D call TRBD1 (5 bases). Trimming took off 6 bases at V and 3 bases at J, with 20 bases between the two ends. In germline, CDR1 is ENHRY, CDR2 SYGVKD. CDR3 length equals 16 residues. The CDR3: CAIRQFQGDGDTEAFF. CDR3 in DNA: TGTGCCATCAGGCAATTCCAAGGGGATGGGGACACTGAAGCTTTCTTT.

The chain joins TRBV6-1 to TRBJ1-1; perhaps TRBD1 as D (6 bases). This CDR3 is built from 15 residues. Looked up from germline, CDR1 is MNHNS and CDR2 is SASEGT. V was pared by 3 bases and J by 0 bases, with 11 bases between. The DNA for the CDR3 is TGTGCCAGCAGTGACAGGGGAGCGATGAACACTGAAGCTTTCTTT. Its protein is CASSDRGAMNTEAFF.

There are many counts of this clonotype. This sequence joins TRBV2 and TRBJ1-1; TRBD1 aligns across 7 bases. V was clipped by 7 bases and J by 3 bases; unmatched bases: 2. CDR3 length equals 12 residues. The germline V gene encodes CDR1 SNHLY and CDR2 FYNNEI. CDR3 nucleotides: TGTGCCAGCAAAGACAGGGACACTGAAGCTTTCTTT. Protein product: CASKDRDTEAFF.

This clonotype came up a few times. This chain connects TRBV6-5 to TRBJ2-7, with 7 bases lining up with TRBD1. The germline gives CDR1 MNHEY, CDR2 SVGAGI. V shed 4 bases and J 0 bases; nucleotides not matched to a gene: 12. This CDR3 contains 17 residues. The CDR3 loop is CASSFLQGTLSSYEQYF. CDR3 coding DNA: TGTGCCAGCAGTTTCTTACAGGGGACCTTATCCTCCTACGAGCAGTACTTC.

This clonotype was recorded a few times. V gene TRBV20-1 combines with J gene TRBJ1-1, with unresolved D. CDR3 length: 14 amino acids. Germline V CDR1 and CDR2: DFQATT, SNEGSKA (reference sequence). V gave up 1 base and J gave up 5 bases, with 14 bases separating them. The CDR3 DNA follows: TGCAGTGCTAGAGTCCCCCTCGCGGCGACTGAAGCTTTCTTT. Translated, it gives CSARVPLAATEAFF.

Here the CDR3 DNA reads TGTGCCTGGAGTAAGGGAACAGATACGCAGTATTTT. It codes for CAWSKGTDTQYF. The chain joins TRBV30 to TRBJ2-3; D call uncertain. CDR1 and CDR2 from the germline V gene are GTSNPN and SVGIG (reference sequence). Trimming took 2 bases from V and 3 from J, leaving 6 bases between them. The CDR3 is 12 amino acids.

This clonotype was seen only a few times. CDR3 sequence reads: CSAKGQGGEKLFF. The CDR3 DNA is TGCAGTGCTAAGGGACAGGGTGGCGAAAAACTGTTTTTT. The gene calls are TRBV20-1 and TRBJ1-4, with TRBD1 identical over 9 bases. Germline V gene data show CDR1 as DFQATT and CDR2 as SNEGSKA (reference sequence). J was trimmed by 8 bases and V by 4 bases; bases with no gene match: 5. CDR3 length: 13 amino acids.

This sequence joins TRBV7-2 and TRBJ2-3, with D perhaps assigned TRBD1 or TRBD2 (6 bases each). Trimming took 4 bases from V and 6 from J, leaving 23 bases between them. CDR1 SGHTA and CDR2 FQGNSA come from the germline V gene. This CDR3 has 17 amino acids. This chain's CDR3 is CASSSSVGGPQGDTQYF. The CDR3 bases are TGTGCCAGCAGCTCGAGTGTCGGGGGCCCCCAAGGGGATACGCAGTATTTT.

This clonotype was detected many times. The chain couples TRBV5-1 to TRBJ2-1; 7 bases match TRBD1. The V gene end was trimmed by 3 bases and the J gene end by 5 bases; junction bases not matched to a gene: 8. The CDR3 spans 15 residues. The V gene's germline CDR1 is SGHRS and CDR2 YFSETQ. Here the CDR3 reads CASSSFGDSNNEQFF. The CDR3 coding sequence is TGCGCCAGCAGCTCGTTCGGGGACAGCAACAATGAGCAGTTCTTC.